This entry concerns a single T cell receptor (beta chain). The record originates from a study of blood T cell repertoires in COVID-19. The germline gives CDR1 SGHKS, CDR2 YYEKEE (reference sequence). This CDR3 has 13 amino acids. V was clipped by 2 bases and J by 6 bases, with 11 bases between them. The method was immunoSEQ multiplex PCR; TCRdb's version includes in-frame clones alone and lacks a portion of them. The data hold approximately 250,000 clones, with 84% observed a single time. V and J are TRBV5-5 and TRBJ1-2; a possible D gene is TRBD1 (5 bases). The TCR comes from a human donor in a cohort sampled during active COVID-19. Sequencing was carried out using peripheral blood. CDR3 sequence: CASSFREGDGYTF. The CDR3 region has the DNA TGTGCCAGCAGCTTCAGGGAGGGTGATGGCTACACCTTC.